This T cell receptor (beta chain) derives from a study of T cells in Graves' hyperthyroidism and ophthalmopathy. The study excluded patients with uncontrolled infection, other autoimmune disease, pregnancy or lactation. The PBMCs had their origin in approximately 10 ml of fresh peripheral blood. RNA transcripts were the template for amplifying TCR beta CDR3 regions. The HTBI primer set drove a first-round RT-PCR of the TCR CDR3. TCRdb independently ran MiXCR on the multiplex PCR reads; one entry per CDR3 protein. The sample includes about 500,000 distinct CDR3 sequences, about 15% of them seen just once. V lost 2 bases to trimming and J lost 5 bases; unmatched junction nucleotides: 6. The V gene's germline CDR1 is SGHRS and CDR2 YFSETQ. The CDR3 consists of 14 residues.

The sequence was collected from a woman aged 30 to 39 with Graves' ophthalmopathy. The specimen was blood. The rearrangement joins TRBV5-1 to TRBJ1-1, with 7 positions matching TRBD1. The CDR3: CASSLRQGVTEAFF. As DNA, the CDR3 is TGCGCCAGCAGCTTACGACAGGGAGTGACTGAAGCTTTCTTT. The entire variable domain, with the rest obtained from reference TRBV5-1 and TRBJ1-1, is as follows: KAGVTQTPRYLIKTRGQQVTLSCSPISGHRSVSWYQQTPGQGLQFLFEYFSETQRNKGNFPGRFSGRQFSNSRSEMNVSTLELGDSALYLCASSLRQGVTEAFFGQGTRLTVV.